The TCR beta chain under discussion was sequenced for a study of blood T cells in healthy people across ages. Unmatched junction bases numbered 13, after V lost 3 bases and J lost 9 bases. Germline V lookup: CDR1 DFQATT, CDR2 SNEGSKA (reference sequence). The CDR3 has 14 residues. Findings and caveats of the study: It was not known whether donors were CMV positive (a possible confounder of expanded clonotype changes).

Through a sample-barcoded 5' primer and a J-beta primer mix, a second PCR was run for 7 to 11 cycles. TCRdb recomputed calls from the 5' RACE reads with MiXCR, one row per CDR3 protein. The sample consists of about 1.6 million distinct CDR3 sequences, around 35% of them appearing once. Isolation recovered at least 6.5 million PBMCs from every sample. Samples each had at least 5 micrograms of total RNA extracted. Comment on this clonotype: Antigen specificity is unknown.

Sample: blood. The chain is built from TRBV20-1 and TRBJ2-5; 7 positions agree with TRBD1. This TCR came from a woman in her 30s in good health. The CDR3: CSASDRESYSPQYF. CDR3 in DNA: TGCAGTGCTAGCGACAGGGAGAGTTATAGCCCCCAGTACTTC.